The entry that follows covers one T cell receptor beta chain sequence. Antigen: not known. CDR1 and CDR2 from the germline V gene are ENHRY and SYGVKD. CDR3 length equals 15 residues. Trimming left V 3 bases short and J 11 bases short, with 17 bases between. This entry comes from a study of T cell repertoires in cytomegalovirus infection. TCRdb re-called the reads with MiXCR, one entry per CDR3 protein. The sample consists of 250,000 to 300,000 distinct CDR3 sequences, about 25% of them appearing once. General study points: Cumulative public TCR beta family frequency identified carriers of CMV plus the relevant HLA. CMV-specific TCR beta clonotypes restricted by HLA-C dominated the ex vivo response.

This TCR was recovered from a human donor in good health (CMV status not recorded). Some clones in this sample may be carry-over from other donors' samples. The chain is built from TRBV10-3 and TRBJ1-6; D is possibly TRBD1 (6 bases). The sequenced sample was PBMCs. For the CDR3, the DNA is TGTGCCATCAGTGATACGGGACAAGGGTTAGCACCCCTCCACTTT. Translating gives CAISDTGQGLAPLHF.